Each of the 16 T cell receptor beta chains below was sequenced from the same sample in a study of human T cells and chemical hapten exposure. TCRdb reanalysed the RACE reads using MiXCR and keeps one entry per CDR3 protein. The sample yields 95,000 to 150,000 distinct CDR3 sequences, roughly 12% seen once. Noted time point: pre-sensitization, week 0. This sample's treatment: therapeutic diphenylcyclopropenone sensitization with weekly scalp DPC. The sample here was whole blood, taken in connection with sensitization to the hapten diphenylcyclopropenone (DPC). Receptor source: a woman under 30 with alopecia areata. Some clones in this sample may be carry-over from other donors' samples.

The sample holds a few counts of this clonotype. The genes are TRBV18 and TRBJ2-1; TRBD1 matches 9 bases. The CDR3 has 13 amino acids. Germline-derived CDR1 and CDR2 are KGHSH and LQKENI. Losses at the gene ends were 6 bases for V and 7 bases for J; bases not matched to a gene: 4. The CDR3 reads CASSPGTGNEQFF. DNA for the CDR3: TGTGCCAGCTCGCCCGGGACAGGGAATGAGCAGTTCTTC. The full variable domain, with the rest looked up from reference TRBV18 and TRBJ2-1, is NAGVMQNPRHLVRRRGQEARLRCSPMKGHSHVYWYRQLPEEGLKFMVYLQKENIIDESGMPKERFSAEFPKEGPSILRIQQVVRGDSAAYFCASSPGTGNEQFFGPGTRLTVL.

In this sample, this clonotype turned up a few times. The chain joins TRBV20-1 to TRBJ1-4; D might be TRBD1 (6 bases). V dropped 5 bases and J dropped 5 bases, with 18 bases sitting between them. The germline V gene encodes CDR1 DFQATT and CDR2 SNEGSKA (reference sequence). The CDR3 is 15 residues long. CDR3 protein: CSAVNREGLNEKLFF. In DNA, the CDR3 is TGCAGTGCTGTAAACAGGGAGGGGTTGAATGAAAAACTGTTTTTT.

This clonotype was detected many times. As DNA, the CDR3 is TGTGCCAGCAGTGTTCGGGGGGCTAATGAGCAGTTCTTC. As protein: CASSVRGANEQFF. The chain carries TRBV2 and TRBJ2-1, with a weak D call TRBD2 (7 bases). Germline loops: CDR1 SNHLY, CDR2 FYNNEI. Trimming took off 4 bases at V and 7 bases at J, with 11 bases between the two ends. CDR3 length: 13 amino acids.

This clonotype was seen ten or more times. DNA for the CDR3: TGCGCCAGCAGCCAAGTACTCAGGGGTGGTACTGAAGCTTTCTTT. Its protein product is CASSQVLRGGTEAFF. J is TRBJ1-1 and V is TRBV4-3; perhaps TRBD1 as D (6 bases). Germline CDR1 is LGHNA and CDR2 is YSLEER. The CDR3 runs 15 residues. V dropped 1 base and J dropped 5 bases, with 14 bases sitting between them.

The table lists this clonotype with many counts. The chain uses TRBV14 and TRBJ1-6; D not resolved. This CDR3 has 15 amino acids. The V end was cut by 0 bases, the J end by 4 bases, with 7 bases between. CDR1 and CDR2 (germline): SGHDN, FVKESK. CDR3 DNA: TGTGCCAGCAGCCAAGAGACGGTATATAATTCACCCCTCCACTTT. Protein sequence: CASSQETVYNSPLHF.

This clonotype was counted a few times. V is TRBV29-1 and J is TRBJ2-1; the match to TRBD2 covers 8 bases. Looked up from germline, CDR1 is SQVTM and CDR2 is ANQGSEA. After removal of 1 base from V and 8 bases from J, the junction contained 10 bases not matched to a gene. This CDR3 contains 15 residues. CDR3 bases: TGCAGCGTTGAAGGAAGGAGCGGGGGAGGGGATGAGCAGTTCTTC. Its translation is CSVEGRSGGGDEQFF.

The chain joins TRBV7-6 to TRBJ2-5, with D maybe TRBD1 (6 bases). The CDR3 extends over 16 amino acids. Germline CDR1 reads SGHVS; CDR2 reads FNYEAQ. V lost 7 bases, J lost 7 bases, and 25 bases lay in between. The CDR3 nucleotides read TGTGCCAGCACCGGGACCCCTTTAGGGACAAGAGGGACCCAGTACTTC. Translation gives CASTGTPLGTRGTQYF.

The CDR3 reads CASRLYRNAGYTF. The CDR3, as DNA: TGTGCCAGCAGACTATACAGGAATGCGGGCTACACCTTC. This rearrangement joins TRBV28 to TRBJ1-2, with a tentative D call TRBD1 (5 bases). The CDR3 length is 13 residues. Germline loops: CDR1 MDHEN, CDR2 SYDVKM. Trimming took 6 bases from V and 8 from J, leaving 16 bases between them.

This clonotype was detected only a few times. The rearrangement links TRBV6-6 to TRBJ1-2; D unclear. The germline V gene encodes CDR1 MNHNY and CDR2 SVGAGI (reference sequence). The CDR3 runs 13 residues. Trimming removed 6 bases from V and 3 bases from J, with 11 bases in between. DNA for the CDR3: TGTGCCAGCAGCCCTTCGCGGGACTATGGCTACACCTTC. Its protein product is CASSPSRDYGYTF.

This clonotype was seen ten or more times. The genes are TRBV29-1 and TRBJ1-1; a weak D match, TRBD1 (5 bases). This CDR3 spans 11 amino acids. V was pared by 3 bases and J by 5 bases, with 7 bases between. Germline V CDR1 and CDR2: SQVTM, ANQGSEA. CDR3 sequence reads: CSVDGGTEAFF. Here the CDR3 DNA reads TGCAGCGTTGACGGGGGGACTGAAGCTTTCTTT. The full variable domain, rest sourced from reference TRBV29-1 and TRBJ1-1, is SAVISQKPSRDICQRGTSLTIQCQVDSQVTMMFWYRQQPGQSLTLIATANQGSEATYESGFVIDKFPISRPNLTFSTLTVSNMSPEDSSIYLCSVDGGTEAFFGQGTRLTVV.

This clonotype turned up a few times. The V call is TRBV19, the J call TRBJ2-1, with 11 nucleotides matching TRBD2. The V gene end was trimmed by 8 bases and the J gene end by 5 bases; junction bases not matched to a gene: 8. The CDR3 extends over 15 amino acids. Germline CDR1 LNHDA, CDR2 SQIVND (reference sequence). CDR3 amino acids: CASLTGTSGNNEQFF. Here the CDR3 DNA reads TGTGCCAGTCTCACCGGGACTAGCGGCAACAATGAGCAGTTCTTC.

The chain recombines TRBV28 with TRBJ1-5; D uncertain. The ends were cut back, 3 bases at V and 0 bases at J, with 18 bases in the middle. The CDR3 is 18 amino acids. The V gene's germline CDR1 is MDHEN and CDR2 SYDVKM. The CDR3 loop is CASSLDRSLAYSNQPQHF. The CDR3 DNA reads as TGTGCCAGCAGTTTGGACCGCTCTCTCGCATATAGCAATCAGCCCCAGCATTTT.

This clonotype appeared a few times. The rearrangement links TRBV15 to TRBJ1-6, with 7 bases fitting TRBD1. Germline V gives CDR1 LNHNV, CDR2 YYDKDF (reference sequence). The CDR3 contains 16 residues. With V trimmed by 8 bases and J by 10 bases, 17 bases remained unmatched. CDR3 amino acids: CATSDPRQGAPSPLHF. DNA for the CDR3: TGTGCCACCTCCGATCCAAGACAGGGAGCCCCGTCACCCCTCCACTTT.

In its sample, this clonotype was seen a few times. The chain combines TRBV12-3 or TRBV12-4 with TRBJ1-5; tentatively, D is TRBD1 (5 bases). V lost 5 bases and J lost 6, with 17 bases in between. The CDR3 is 15 amino acids. This CDR3 is CASSTHRGVGQPQHF. CDR3 DNA sequence: TGTGCCAGCAGTACCCACCGGGGCGTAGGTCAGCCCCAGCATTTT.

This clonotype was seen ten or more times. This sequence joins TRBV7-9 and TRBJ2-5; perhaps TRBD1 as D (6 bases). V dropped 5 bases and J dropped 0 bases, with 10 bases sitting between them. The germline V gene has CDR1 SEHNR and CDR2 FQNEAQ (reference sequence). The CDR3 runs to 14 residues. This CDR3 is CASSPWTDQETQYF. The CDR3 DNA reads as TGTGCCAGCAGCCCGTGGACAGACCAAGAGACCCAGTACTTC. The entire variable domain, with the rest obtained from reference TRBV7-9 and TRBJ2-5, is as follows: DTGVSQNPRHKITKRGQNVTFRCDPISEHNRLYWYRQTLGQGPEFLTYFQNEAQLEKSRLLSDRFSAERPKGSFSTLEIQRTEQGDSAMYLCASSPWTDQETQYFGPGTRLLVL.

V and J are TRBV14 and TRBJ2-7; D unresolved. CDR1 and CDR2 from the germline V gene are SGHDN and FVKESK. With 1 base removed from V and 1 base from J, the gap between germline ends came to 5 bases. This CDR3 contains 13 residues. The CDR3 DNA reads as TGTGCCAGCAGCCAAGCGGCTTCCTACGAGCAGTACTTC. Protein sequence: CASSQAASYEQYF.